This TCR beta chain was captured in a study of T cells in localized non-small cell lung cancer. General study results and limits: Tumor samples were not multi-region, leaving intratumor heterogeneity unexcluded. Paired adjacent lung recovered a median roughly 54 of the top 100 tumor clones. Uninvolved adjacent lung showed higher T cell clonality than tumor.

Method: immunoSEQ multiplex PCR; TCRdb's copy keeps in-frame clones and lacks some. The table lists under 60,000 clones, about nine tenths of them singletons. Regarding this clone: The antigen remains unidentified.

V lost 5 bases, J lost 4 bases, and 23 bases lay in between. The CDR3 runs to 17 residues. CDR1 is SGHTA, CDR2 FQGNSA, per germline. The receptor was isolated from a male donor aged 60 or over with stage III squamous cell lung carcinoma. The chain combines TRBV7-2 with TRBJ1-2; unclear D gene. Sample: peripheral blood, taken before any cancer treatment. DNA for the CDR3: TGTGCCAGCAGCCCCCCGGTAGGATCATCTATGCCCTATGGCTACACCTTC. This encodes CASSPPVGSSMPYGYTF.